Included here is one T cell receptor (beta chain) sequence, with context. The target antigen is unknown. Germline V lookup: CDR1 GTSNPN, CDR2 SVGIG (reference sequence). CDR3 length: 13 amino acids. The junction had 4 bases not matched to a gene; V was cut back by 2 bases and J by 13 bases. The data were obtained in a study of beta chain features in type 1 diabetes. Findings and caveats of the study: Naive, central memory and regulatory TCRB repertoires appeared more similar among patients than healthy donors. cDNA-based reads could over-represent cells with high TCR expression. The VDJ junctions of type 1 diabetes patients carried fewer insertions and more deletions. All four CD4+ subsets from Type 1 diabetes patients carried moderately but significantly shorter TCRB CDR3s.

Expressed TCRB transcripts were sequenced after all isolated RNA was converted to cDNA. The data were produced by immunoSEQ multiplex PCR, yet TCRdb's version contains in-frame clones alone and is incomplete. The sample lists 640,000 or so clones, roughly 13% occurring once. CD4+ naive, central memory, regulatory and stem cell-like memory cells were sorted via CD45RO/CCR7/CD25/CD127/CD95/CD27. This clonotype originated in a man younger than 35 with type 1 diabetes. The specimen was naive CD4+ T cells from blood. The chain couples TRBV30 to TRBJ2-6, with 11 bases lining up with TRBD1. The chain's CDR3 is CAWSFRDRGVLTF. The CDR3 DNA is TGTGCCTGGAGTTTCCGGGACAGGGGGGTCCTGACTTTC.